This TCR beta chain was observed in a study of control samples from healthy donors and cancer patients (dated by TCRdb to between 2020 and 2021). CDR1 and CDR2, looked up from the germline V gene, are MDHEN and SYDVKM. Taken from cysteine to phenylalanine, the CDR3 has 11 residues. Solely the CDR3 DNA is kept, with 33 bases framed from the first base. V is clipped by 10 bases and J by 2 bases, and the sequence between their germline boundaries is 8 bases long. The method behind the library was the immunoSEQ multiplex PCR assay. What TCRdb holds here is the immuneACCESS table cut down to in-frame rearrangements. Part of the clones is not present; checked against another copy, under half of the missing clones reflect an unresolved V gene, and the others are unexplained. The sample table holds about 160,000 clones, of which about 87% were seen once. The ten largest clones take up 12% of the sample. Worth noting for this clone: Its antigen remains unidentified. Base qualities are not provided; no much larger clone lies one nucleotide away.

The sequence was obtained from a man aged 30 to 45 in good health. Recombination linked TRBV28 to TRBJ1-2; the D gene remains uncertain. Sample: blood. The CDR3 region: CATSGNYGYTF. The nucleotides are TGTGCCACCTCGGGGAACTATGGCTACACCTTC.